This TCR beta chain was obtained from a study of spatial heterogeneity in lung cancer. Study-level information: Alpha-chain detections were consistently fewer than beta-chain detections among the sequences. More than nine raw reads, on average, carried each unique TCR and UMI combination.

TCRdb re-called the 5' RACE reads through MiXCR, storing one row per CDR3 protein. The data show about 50,000 distinct CDR3 sequences, less than 8.5% seen once. Stated time point: sample taken at primary tumor resection. Sequencing was performed on whole RNA extracted from tumor and nontumor lung tissue, or from frozen PBMC, and the material was left unsorted. The CDR3 has 15 amino acids. Germline loops: CDR1 SGHTA, CDR2 FQGNSA. The germline V and J ends were trimmed by 4 bases and 2 bases, with 12 bases remaining between them. This clonotype was sampled from a female donor with early-stage non-small cell lung cancer. The sample here was PBMCs, taken at surgery. The gene calls are TRBV7-2 and TRBJ1-5; TRBD1 might be the D (5 bases). The CDR3 sequence is CASSSSGVRNQPQHF. CDR3 DNA: TGTGCCAGCAGCTCGTCGGGGGTCCGCAATCAGCCCCAGCATTTT.